One T cell receptor (beta chain) is described in this entry. Its specificity is not known. This CDR3 spans 15 amino acids. Germline trimming cut 0 bases from V and 10 bases from J; bases unmatched to any gene: 7. Looked up from germline, CDR1 is LGHNA and CDR2 is YNFKEQ. This sample was included in a study of CD8 T cells in ankylosing spondylitis. Findings of the study overall: A TCR beta motif made of several highly homologous variants seemed typical of ankylosing spondylitis blood. Earlier reports found some motif variants in synovial fluid and blood in reactive arthritis.

The TCR beta libraries were generated through quantitative 5'-RACE incorporating molecular barcodes. TCRdb re-called the 5' RACE reads with MiXCR, one entry per CDR3 protein. The sample yields a few hundred thousand distinct CDR3 sequences, roughly 20% seen once. The sequenced material came from blood, either unsorted or a sorted T cell fraction (not recorded which). The receptor was derived from a male donor with ankylosing spondylitis or in good health (not recorded which). This chain joins TRBV4-2 and TRBJ2-1; 9 nucleotides align to TRBD2. CDR3 nucleotides: TGTGCCAGCAGCCAAGAGATGGGACTAGCTGGGGAGCAGTTCTTC. Its translation is CASSQEMGLAGEQFF.